This TCR beta chain was documented in a study of T cell repertoires in cytomegalovirus infection. On the study more broadly: As its CMV epitopes, the study selected recently identified HLA-C-restricted and well-studied HLA-B-restricted targets. Carrying CMV and the relevant HLA type showed in public TCR beta signatures. Findings and caveats of the study: The ex vivo response was dominated by HLA-C-restricted CMV-specific TCR beta clonotypes. There were carriers of CMV plus the relevant HLA, and cumulative public TCR beta family frequency identified them.

The germline V gene encodes CDR1 MNHNS and CDR2 SASEGT. The V end was cut by 5 bases, the J end by 5 bases, with 7 bases between. CDR3 length: 12 amino acids. Each CDR3 protein gets one entry after TCRdb re-called the reads with MiXCR. The table has about a million distinct CDR3 sequences, approximately 33% seen once. Details on this clonotype: Antigen specificity is unknown.

The chain links TRBV6-1 to TRBJ2-1; unclear D gene. The TCR sequence derives from a human donor in good health (CMV status not recorded). Some clones in this sample may be carry-over from other donors' samples. Sequenced here: cultured CD8+ T cells from PBMCs, sampled from culture after CMV antigen stimulation. The CDR3 region is CASSTINNEQFF. The CDR3 DNA reads TGTGCCAGCAGTACGATCAACAATGAGCAGTTCTTC.